This T cell receptor beta chain was recorded in a study of CD8+CD57+ T cells in acquired aplastic anemia. This CDR3 is built from 13 residues. Germline V lookup: CDR1 SNHLY, CDR2 FYNNEI. The J segment lost 14 bases and the V segment lost 8 bases, leaving 11 bases of the junction unmatched. Profiles of TCR beta VDJ and CDR3 were generated from a genomic DNA template. TCRdb reprocessed the reads with MiXCR, giving one entry per CDR3 protein. There are some 180,000 distinct CDR3 sequences in the sample; 63% occur only once, and 42% lies in the top ten. Sequencing involved patients with CD8+CD57+ cell expansion previously shown by flow cytometry. Every patient presented with severe acquired aplastic anemia. Patients had received no therapy at the time of blood sampling.

The chain joins TRBV2 to TRBJ2-3; 12 bases align to TRBD1. Material for sequencing was sorted CD4+, CD8+, or CD8+CD57+ T cells (not recorded which) from PBMCs. This TCR came from a human donor with aplastic anemia. CDR3 loop: CASGDPGQGARYF. CDR3 bases: TGTGCCAGCGGAGACCCGGGACAGGGGGCGCGGTATTTT.